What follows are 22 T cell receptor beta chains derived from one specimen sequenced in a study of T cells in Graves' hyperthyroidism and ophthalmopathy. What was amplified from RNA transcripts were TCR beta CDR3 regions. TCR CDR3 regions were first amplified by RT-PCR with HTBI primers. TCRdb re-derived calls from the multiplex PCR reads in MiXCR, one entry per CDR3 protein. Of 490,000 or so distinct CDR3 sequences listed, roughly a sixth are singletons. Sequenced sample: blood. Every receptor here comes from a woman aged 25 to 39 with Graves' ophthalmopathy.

In nucleotides, the CDR3 is TGTGCCAGCAGGCTACATGGGGCTAGCAGACCCACAGATACGCAGTATTTT. Translation: CASRLHGASRPTDTQYF. This rearrangement joins TRBV28 to TRBJ2-3; D tentatively reads TRBD1 or TRBD2 (5 bases each). V gave up 6 bases and J gave up 2 bases, with 21 bases separating them. Germline V gene data show CDR1 as MDHEN and CDR2 as SYDVKM. This CDR3 has 17 residues.

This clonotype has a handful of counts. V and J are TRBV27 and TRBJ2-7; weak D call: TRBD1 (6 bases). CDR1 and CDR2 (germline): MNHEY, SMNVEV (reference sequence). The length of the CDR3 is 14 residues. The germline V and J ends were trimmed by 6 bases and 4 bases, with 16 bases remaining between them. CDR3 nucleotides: TGTGCCAGCAGCCAGGGGATGGAACGTTACGAGCAGTACTTC. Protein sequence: CASSQGMERYEQYF.

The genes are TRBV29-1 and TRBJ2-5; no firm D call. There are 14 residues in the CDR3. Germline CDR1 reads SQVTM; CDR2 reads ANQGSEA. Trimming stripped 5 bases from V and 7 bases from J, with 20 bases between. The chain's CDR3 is CSVFGVAAFGTQYF. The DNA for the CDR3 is TGCAGCGTTTTTGGAGTGGCAGCGTTTGGGACCCAGTACTTC.

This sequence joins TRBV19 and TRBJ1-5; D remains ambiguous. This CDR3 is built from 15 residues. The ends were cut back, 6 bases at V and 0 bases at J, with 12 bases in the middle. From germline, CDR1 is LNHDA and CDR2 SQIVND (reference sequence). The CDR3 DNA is TGTGCCAGTAGCCCTATGGGCCCTAGCAATCAGCCCCAGCATTTT. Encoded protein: CASSPMGPSNQPQHF. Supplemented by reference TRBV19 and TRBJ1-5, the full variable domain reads DGGITQSPKYLFRKEGQNVTLSCEQNLNHDAMYWYRQDPGQGLRLIYYSQIVNDFQKGDIAEGYSVSREKKESFPLTVTSAQKNPTAFYLCASSPMGPSNQPQHFGDGTRLSIL.

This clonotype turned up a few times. The CDR3 coding sequence is TGCAGTGCTGGGGGACACTCACTAGCCAAAAACATTCAGTACTTC. This translates into CSAGGHSLAKNIQYF. The V and J genes are TRBV20-1 and TRBJ2-4, with D tentatively TRBD1 (6 bases). CDR3 size: 15 residues. Germline V CDR1 and CDR2: DFQATT, SNEGSKA (reference sequence). Trimming took 5 bases from V and 0 from J, leaving 14 bases between them.

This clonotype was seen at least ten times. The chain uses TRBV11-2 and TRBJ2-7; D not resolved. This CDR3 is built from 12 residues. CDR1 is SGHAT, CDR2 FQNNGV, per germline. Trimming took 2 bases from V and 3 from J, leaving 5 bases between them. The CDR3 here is CASSLHLYEQYF. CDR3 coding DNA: TGTGCCAGCAGCTTACACCTCTACGAGCAGTACTTC.

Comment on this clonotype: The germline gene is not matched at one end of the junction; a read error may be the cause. The CDR3 DNA follows: TGTGCCAGCAGTCCAGGGAGAGCAAGTTACGGGCAGTACTTC. Translating gives CASSPGRASYGQYF. This chain connects TRBV25-1 to TRBJ2-7; D is tentatively TRBD1 or TRBD2 (5 bases each). Germline CDR1 is MGHDK and CDR2 is SYGVNS. The CDR3 contains 14 residues.

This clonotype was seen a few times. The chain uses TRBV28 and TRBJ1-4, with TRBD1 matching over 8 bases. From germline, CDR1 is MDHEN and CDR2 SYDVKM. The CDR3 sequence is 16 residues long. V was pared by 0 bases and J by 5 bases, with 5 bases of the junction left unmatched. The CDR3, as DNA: TGTGCCAGCAGTTTATGGGGGACAGGACCAAATGAAAAACTGTTTTTT. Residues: CASSLWGTGPNEKLFF.

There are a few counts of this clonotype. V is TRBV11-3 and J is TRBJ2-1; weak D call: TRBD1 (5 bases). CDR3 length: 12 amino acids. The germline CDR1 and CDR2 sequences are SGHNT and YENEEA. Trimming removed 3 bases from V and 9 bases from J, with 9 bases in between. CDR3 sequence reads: CASSFRQSEQFF. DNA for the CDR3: TGTGCCAGCAGCTTTCGACAGAGTGAGCAGTTCTTC.

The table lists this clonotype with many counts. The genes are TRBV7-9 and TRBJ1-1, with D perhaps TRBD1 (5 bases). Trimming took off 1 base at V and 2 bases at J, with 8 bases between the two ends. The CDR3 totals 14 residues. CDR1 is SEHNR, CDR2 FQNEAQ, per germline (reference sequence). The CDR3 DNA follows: TGTGCCAGCAGCTTAGAGGGGTCTAACACTGAAGCTTTCTTT. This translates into CASSLEGSNTEAFF.

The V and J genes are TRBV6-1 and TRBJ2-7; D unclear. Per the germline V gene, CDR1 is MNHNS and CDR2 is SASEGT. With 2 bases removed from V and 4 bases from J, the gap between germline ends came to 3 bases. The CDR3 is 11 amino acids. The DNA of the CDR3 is TGTGCCAGCAGTGAAAAATACGAGCAGTACTTC. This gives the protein CASSEKYEQYF.

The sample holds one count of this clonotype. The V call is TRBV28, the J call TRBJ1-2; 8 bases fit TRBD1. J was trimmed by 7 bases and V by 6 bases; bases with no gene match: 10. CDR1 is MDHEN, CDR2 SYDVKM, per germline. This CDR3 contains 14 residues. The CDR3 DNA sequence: TGTGCCAGCAGGACTTCGGGCAGGGGGCTTGGCTACACCTTC. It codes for CASRTSGRGLGYTF.

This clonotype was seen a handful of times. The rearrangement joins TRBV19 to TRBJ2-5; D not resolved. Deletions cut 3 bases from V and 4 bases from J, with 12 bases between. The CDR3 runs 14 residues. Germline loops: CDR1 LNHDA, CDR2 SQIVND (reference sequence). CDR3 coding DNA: TGTGCCAGTAGTATTGGCGGCAGCGCAGAGACCCAGTACTTC. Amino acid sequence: CASSIGGSAETQYF.

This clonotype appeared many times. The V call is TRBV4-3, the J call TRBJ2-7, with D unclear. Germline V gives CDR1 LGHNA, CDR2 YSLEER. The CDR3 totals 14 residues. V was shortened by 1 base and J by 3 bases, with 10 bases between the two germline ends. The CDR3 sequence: CASSQGASNYEQYF. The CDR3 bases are TGCGCCAGCAGCCAAGGGGCCAGCAACTACGAGCAGTACTTC.

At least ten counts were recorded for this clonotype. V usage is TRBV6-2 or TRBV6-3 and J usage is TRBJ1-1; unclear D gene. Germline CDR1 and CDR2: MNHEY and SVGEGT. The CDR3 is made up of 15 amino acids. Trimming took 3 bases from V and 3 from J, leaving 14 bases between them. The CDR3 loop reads CASSYGRMEDTEAFF. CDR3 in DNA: TGTGCCAGCAGTTATGGCAGAATGGAAGACACTGAAGCTTTCTTT.

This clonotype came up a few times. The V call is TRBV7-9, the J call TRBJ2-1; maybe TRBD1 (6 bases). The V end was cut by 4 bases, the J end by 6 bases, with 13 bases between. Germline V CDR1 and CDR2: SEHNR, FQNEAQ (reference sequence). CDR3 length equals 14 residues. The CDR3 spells CASSSRTALNEQFF. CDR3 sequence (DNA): TGTGCCAGCAGCTCCCGGACAGCCCTCAATGAGCAGTTCTTC.

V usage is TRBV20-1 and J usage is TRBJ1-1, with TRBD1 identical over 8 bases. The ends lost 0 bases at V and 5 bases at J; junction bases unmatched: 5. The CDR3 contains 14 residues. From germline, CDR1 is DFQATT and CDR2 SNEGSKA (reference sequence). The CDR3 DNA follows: TGCAGTGCTAGAGAGGGGACAGGTAGGACTGAAGCTTTCTTT. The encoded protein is CSAREGTGRTEAFF.

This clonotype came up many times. DNA of the CDR3: TGTGCCAGCAGTACTCTAGGGAGCTCCTACAATGAGCAGTTCTTC. It encodes CASSTLGSSYNEQFF. The rearrangement joins TRBV9 to TRBJ2-1; D perhaps matches TRBD2 (5 bases). Germline V gene data show CDR1 as SGDLS and CDR2 as YYNGEE. Trimming removed 5 bases from V and 0 bases from J, with 12 bases in between. This CDR3 comprises 15 residues. The complete variable domain, with remaining parts taken from reference TRBV9 and TRBJ2-1, reads DSGVTQTPKHLITATGQRVTLRCSPRSGDLSVYWYQQSLDQGLQFLIQYYNGEERAKGNILERFSAQQFPDLHSELNLSSLELGDSALYFCASSTLGSSYNEQFFGPGTRLTVL.

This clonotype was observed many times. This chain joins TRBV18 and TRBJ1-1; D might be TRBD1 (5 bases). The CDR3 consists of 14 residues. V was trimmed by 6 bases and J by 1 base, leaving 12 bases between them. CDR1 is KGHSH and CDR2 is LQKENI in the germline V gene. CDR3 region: CASSPGLANTEAFF. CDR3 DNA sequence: TGTGCCAGCTCGCCGGGACTGGCGAACACTGAAGCTTTCTTT.

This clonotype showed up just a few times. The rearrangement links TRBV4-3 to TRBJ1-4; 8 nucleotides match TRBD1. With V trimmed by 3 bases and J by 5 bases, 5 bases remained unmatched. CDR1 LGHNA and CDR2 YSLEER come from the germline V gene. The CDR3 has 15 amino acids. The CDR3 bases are TGCGCCAGCAGCCATGGGACAGGCGTAAATGAAAAACTGTTTTTT. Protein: CASSHGTGVNEKLFF.

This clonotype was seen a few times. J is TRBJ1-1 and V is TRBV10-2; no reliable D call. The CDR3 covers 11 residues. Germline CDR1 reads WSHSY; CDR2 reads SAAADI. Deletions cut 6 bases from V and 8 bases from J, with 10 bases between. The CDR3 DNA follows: TGCGCCAGCAGCTTTGAAGGGGAAGCTTTCTTT. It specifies CASSFEGEAFF.

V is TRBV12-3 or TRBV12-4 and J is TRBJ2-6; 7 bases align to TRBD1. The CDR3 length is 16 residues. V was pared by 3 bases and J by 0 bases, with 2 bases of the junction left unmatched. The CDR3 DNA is TGTGCCAGCAGTTTGGGACAGATCTCTGGGGCCAACGTCCTGACTTTC. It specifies CASSLGQISGANVLTF.